Listed here are 18 T cell receptor beta chains from one sample, sequenced in a study of T-cell reconstitution after alpha-beta-depleted transplantation in children. Preparation of the TCRbeta library was carried out with unique molecular identifiers. TCRdb re-called the PCR reads through MiXCR, storing one row per CDR3 protein. The sample contains 150,000 to 200,000 distinct CDR3 sequences, about 6.3% of which appear only once. This specimen consisted of PBMCs from the stem cell graft donor, obtained from the stem cell graft. The receptors shown here come from a human donor who donated a stem cell graft to a child with Wiskott-Aldrich syndrome.

This clonotype was recorded at least ten times. This chain uses TRBV6-5 with TRBJ2-7; D unresolved. CDR1 and CDR2 (germline): MNHEY, SVGAGI. The CDR3 spans 15 residues. Trimming left V 0 bases short and J 6 bases short, with 15 bases between. CDR3 nucleotide sequence: TGTGCCAGCAGTTACTCGAGAGATGTGTCCCTCGAGCAGTACTTC. This encodes CASSYSRDVSLEQYF.

The J gene is TRBJ1-4, the V gene TRBV5-1; D call uncertain. V was pared by 0 bases and J by 16 bases, with 16 bases between. Per the germline V gene, CDR1 is SGHRS and CDR2 is YFSETQ. The CDR3 is made up of 13 amino acids. The CDR3 coding sequence is TGCGCCAGCAGCTTGGAGGGTGGCGTTATTCCGTTTTTT. Its protein product is CASSLEGGVIPFF.

This clonotype was recorded at least ten times. The chain is built from TRBV20-1 and TRBJ2-3, with D perhaps matching TRBD2 (5 bases). CDR3 length: 14 amino acids. Germline values: CDR1 DFQATT, CDR2 SNEGSKA (reference sequence). V was cut by 0 bases and J by 2 bases, with 9 bases left in between. The CDR3 coding sequence is TGCAGTGCTAGAGATCCGGGGTTCACAGATACGCAGTATTTT. This encodes CSARDPGFTDTQYF.

This clonotype has at least ten counts. V and J are TRBV5-1 and TRBJ2-7, with D hard to call. V was pared by 7 bases and J by 4 bases, with 9 bases between. Germline-derived CDR1 and CDR2 are SGHRS and YFSETQ. This CDR3 has 11 amino acids. CDR3 sequence (DNA): TGCGCCAGCCAGAACCGGTACGAGCAGTACTTC. Protein product: CASQNRYEQYF.

This clonotype came up many times. The chain employs TRBV10-3 and TRBJ2-6, with TRBD1 as a possible D gene (7 bases). CDR1 ENHRY and CDR2 SYGVKD come from the germline V gene. Trimming pared 0 bases from V and 4 bases from J, leaving 19 bases between. The CDR3 is 19 residues long. The DNA of the CDR3 is TGTGCCATCAGTGAGTCGAGAGGAGGGGGCTCGTTGGGGGCCAACGTCCTGACTTTC. Its translation: CAISESRGGGSLGANVLTF.

This chain uses TRBV11-2 with TRBJ2-2, with 16 bases that match TRBD2. The CDR3 is 18 residues long. V was pared by 5 bases and J by 3 bases, with 6 bases of the junction left unmatched. Germline CDR1 is SGHAT and CDR2 is FQNNGV. Here the CDR3 reads CASSQGLAGGPYTGELFF. The DNA for the CDR3 is TGTGCCAGCAGCCAGGGACTAGCGGGAGGGCCCTACACCGGGGAGCTGTTTTTT.

CDR3 amino acids: CASSLYGSGDEQYF. The CDR3 DNA follows: TGCGCCAGCAGCTTGTACGGGAGCGGGGACGAGCAGTACTTC. The chain is built from TRBV5-1 and TRBJ2-7; 7 positions match TRBD2. V dropped 1 base and J dropped 5; count of bases not matched to a gene: 6. Per the germline V gene, CDR1 is SGHRS and CDR2 is YFSETQ. The CDR3 is 14 amino acids.

The sample holds many counts of this clonotype. This chain uses TRBV20-1 with TRBJ2-3; D unresolved. The CDR3 is 14 residues long. In germline, CDR1 is DFQATT, CDR2 SNEGSKA (reference sequence). V was clipped by 5 bases and J by 4 bases, with 16 bases between them. CDR3 protein: CSAQLAARSDTQYF. The CDR3 region has the DNA TGCAGTGCTCAGTTGGCAGCCAGGTCAGATACGCAGTATTTT.

This clonotype was counted ten times or more. The rearrangement uses TRBV12-3 or TRBV12-4 and TRBJ2-1, with D perhaps matching TRBD2 (6 bases). Trimming shortened V by 8 bases and J by 4 bases, and 12 bases separated the two germline ends. CDR3 length: 13 residues. For the CDR3, the DNA is TGTGCCAGCTCTTTGGGGGGTTACAATGAGCAGTTCTTC. This translates into CASSLGGYNEQFF.

This clonotype was counted many times. The chain couples TRBV19 to TRBJ1-2, with D perhaps matching TRBD1 (6 bases). Deletions cut 7 bases from V and 9 bases from J, with 24 bases between. Germline V gene lookup returns CDR1 LNHDA and CDR2 SQIVND (reference sequence). CDR3 length: 15 residues. The CDR3 reads CASTEYKKPGHSYTF. The CDR3 nucleotides are TGTGCCAGTACGGAATATAAGAAACCGGGACATAGCTACACCTTC. The complete variable domain, with remaining parts taken from reference TRBV19 and TRBJ1-2, reads DGGITQSPKYLFRKEGQNVTLSCEQNLNHDAMYWYRQDPGQGLRLIYYSQIVNDFQKGDIAEGYSVSREKKESFPLTVTSAQKNPTAFYLCASTEYKKPGHSYTFGSGTRLTVV.

This clonotype has ten or more counts. This chain uses TRBV7-8 with TRBJ2-5, with D uncertain. V dropped 3 bases and J dropped 5 bases, with 13 bases sitting between them. CDR1 SGHVS and CDR2 FQNEAQ come from the germline V gene. CDR3 length equals 14 residues. This CDR3 reads CASSFRPLRETQYF. The CDR3 DNA sequence: TGTGCCAGCAGCTTCCGCCCGCTTCGGGAGACCCAGTACTTC.

This clonotype was counted a few times. The rearrangement joins TRBV18 to TRBJ2-1; D unclear. With 3 bases removed from V and 0 bases from J, the gap between germline ends came to 12 bases. Germline CDR1 reads KGHSH; CDR2 reads LQKENI. The CDR3 extends over 16 amino acids. As DNA, the CDR3 is TGTGCCAGCTCACCTATTAACACTGCCTCCTACAATGAGCAGTTCTTC. Amino acids: CASSPINTASYNEQFF.

This clonotype was counted at least ten times. This chain links TRBV12-3 or TRBV12-4 with TRBJ2-3, with 9 bases aligning to TRBD2. CDR3 length equals 15 residues. Trimming at V came to 5 bases and at J to 2 bases, leaving 5 bases not matched to a gene. The chain's CDR3 is CASSGTSIFTDTQYF. CDR3 coding DNA: TGTGCCAGCAGTGGGACTAGCATCTTCACAGATACGCAGTATTTT.

This clonotype turned up a few times. CDR3 in amino acids: CASSPGGLWDRGQRSSPLHF. CDR3 coding DNA: TGTGCCAGCAGCCCGGGAGGGCTTTGGGACAGGGGGCAGAGAAGTTCACCCCTCCACTTT. The chain links TRBV13 to TRBJ1-6; 12 bases fit TRBD1. After removal of 5 bases from V and 9 bases from J, the junction contained 20 bases not matched to a gene. CDR1 and CDR2 from the germline V gene are PRHDT and FYEKMQ (reference sequence). The CDR3 is made up of 20 amino acids.

This clonotype was observed many times. V usage is TRBV7-8 and J usage is TRBJ2-7; TRBD2 is a possible D gene (6 bases). Trimming stripped 7 bases from V and 2 bases from J, with 12 bases between. Germline V gives CDR1 SGHVS, CDR2 FQNEAQ. The CDR3 has 13 amino acids. The DNA of the CDR3 is TGTGCCAGCATAGGGAGGACAACCTACGAGCAGTACTTC. Translating gives CASIGRTTYEQYF.

This clonotype was seen many times. The genes are TRBV27 and TRBJ1-6; weak D call: TRBD1 (5 bases). Germline-derived CDR1 and CDR2 are MNHEY and SMNVEV (reference sequence). V lost 0 bases and J lost 5, with 11 bases in between. The CDR3 totals 16 residues. DNA for the CDR3: TGTGCCAGCAGTTTATCGGAGGCAGGGAATAATTCACCCCTCCACTTT. It codes for CASSLSEAGNNSPLHF.

The V and J genes are TRBV20-1 and TRBJ1-6; D is undetermined. The CDR3 extends over 13 amino acids. Germline CDR1 and CDR2: DFQATT and SNEGSKA (reference sequence). V lost 3 bases, J lost 5 bases, and 8 bases lay in between. DNA for the CDR3: TGCAGTGCTAGTCGCGGGGATAATTCACCCCTCCACTTT. As protein: CSASRGDNSPLHF.

This clonotype occurred many times. The chain is built from TRBV7-8 and TRBJ2-2; tentative D call: TRBD1 (5 bases). Germline CDR1 is SGHVS and CDR2 is FQNEAQ. Trimming stripped 1 base from V and 8 bases from J, with 11 bases between. The CDR3 is 14 amino acids. As DNA, the CDR3 is TGTGCCAGCAGCTTAGGCAGGGTCTCTGGGGAGCTGTTTTTT. This encodes CASSLGRVSGELFF. Based on the CDR3 plus reference TRBV7-8 and TRBJ2-2, the full variable domain is GAGVSQSPRYKVAKRGQDVALRCDPISGHVSLFWYQQALGQGPEFLTYFQNEAQLDKSGLPSDRFFAERPEGSVSTLKIQRTQQEDSAVYLCASSLGRVSGELFFGEGSRLTVL.